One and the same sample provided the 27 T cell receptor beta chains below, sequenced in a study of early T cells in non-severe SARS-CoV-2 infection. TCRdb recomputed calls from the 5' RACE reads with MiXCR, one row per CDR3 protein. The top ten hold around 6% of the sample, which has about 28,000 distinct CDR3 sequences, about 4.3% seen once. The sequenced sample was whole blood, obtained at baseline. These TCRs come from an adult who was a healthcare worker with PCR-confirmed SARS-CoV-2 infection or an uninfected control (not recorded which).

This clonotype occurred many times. CDR3 DNA sequence: TGTGCCATCAGTGGAGGGCCTGGGGCCAACGTCCTGACTTTC. Encoded protein: CAISGGPGANVLTF. The gene calls are TRBV10-3 and TRBJ2-6, with D possibly matching TRBD2 (5 bases). The V and J ends lost 4 bases and 2 bases respectively, with 6 bases between them. Germline values: CDR1 ENHRY, CDR2 SYGVKD. CDR3 length: 14 amino acids.

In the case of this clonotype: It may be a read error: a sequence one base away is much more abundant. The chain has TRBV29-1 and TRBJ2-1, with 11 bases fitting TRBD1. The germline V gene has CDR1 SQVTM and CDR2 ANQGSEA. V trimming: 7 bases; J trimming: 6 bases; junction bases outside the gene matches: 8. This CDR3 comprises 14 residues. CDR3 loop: CSAEGDRGSNEQFF. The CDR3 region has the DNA TGCAGCGCTGAGGGGGACAGGGGGTCCAATGAGCAGTTCTTC.

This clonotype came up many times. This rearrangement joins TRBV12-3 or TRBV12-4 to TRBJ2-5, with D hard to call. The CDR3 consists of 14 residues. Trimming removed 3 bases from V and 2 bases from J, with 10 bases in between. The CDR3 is CASSLAGVQETQYF. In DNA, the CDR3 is TGTGCCAGCAGTTTGGCTGGCGTGCAAGAGACCCAGTACTTC.

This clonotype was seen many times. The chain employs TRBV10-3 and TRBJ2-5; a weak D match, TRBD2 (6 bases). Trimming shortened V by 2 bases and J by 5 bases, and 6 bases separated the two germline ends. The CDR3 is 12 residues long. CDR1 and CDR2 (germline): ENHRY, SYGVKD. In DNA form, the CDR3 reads TGTGCCATCAGTGAGCGGGGGGAGACCCAGTACTTC. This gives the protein CAISERGETQYF.

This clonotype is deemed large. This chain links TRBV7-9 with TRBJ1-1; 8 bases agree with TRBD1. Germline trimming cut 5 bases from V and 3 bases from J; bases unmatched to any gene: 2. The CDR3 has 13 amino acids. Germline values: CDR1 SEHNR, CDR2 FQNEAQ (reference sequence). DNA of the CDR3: TGTGCCAGCAGCCCGACAGGGGACACTGAAGCTTTCTTT. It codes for CASSPTGDTEAFF. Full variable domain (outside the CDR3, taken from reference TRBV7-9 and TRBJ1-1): DTGVSQNPRHKITKRGQNVTFRCDPISEHNRLYWYRQTLGQGPEFLTYFQNEAQLEKSRLLSDRFSAERPKGSFSTLEIQRTEQGDSAMYLCASSPTGDTEAFFGQGTRLTVV.

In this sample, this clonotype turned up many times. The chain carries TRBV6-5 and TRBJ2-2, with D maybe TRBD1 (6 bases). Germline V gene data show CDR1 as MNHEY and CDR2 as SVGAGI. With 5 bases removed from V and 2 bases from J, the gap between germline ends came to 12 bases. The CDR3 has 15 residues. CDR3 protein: CASSRDIANTGELFF. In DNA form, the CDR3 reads TGTGCCAGCAGTAGGGACATCGCCAACACCGGGGAGCTGTTTTTT.

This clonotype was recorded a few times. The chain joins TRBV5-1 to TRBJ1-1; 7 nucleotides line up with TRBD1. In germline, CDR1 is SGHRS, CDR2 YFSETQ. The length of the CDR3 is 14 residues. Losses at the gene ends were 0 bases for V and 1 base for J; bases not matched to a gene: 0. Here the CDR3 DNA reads TGCGCCAGCAGCTTGGGGACAGGGAACACTGAAGCTTTCTTT. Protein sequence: CASSLGTGNTEAFF.

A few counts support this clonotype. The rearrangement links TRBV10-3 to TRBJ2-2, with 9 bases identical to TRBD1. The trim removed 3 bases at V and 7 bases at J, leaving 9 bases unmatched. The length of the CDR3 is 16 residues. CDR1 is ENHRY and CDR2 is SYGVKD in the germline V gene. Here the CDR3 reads CAISDPGQGVDGELFF. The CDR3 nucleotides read TGTGCCATCAGTGACCCGGGACAGGGTGTGGACGGGGAGCTGTTTTTT.

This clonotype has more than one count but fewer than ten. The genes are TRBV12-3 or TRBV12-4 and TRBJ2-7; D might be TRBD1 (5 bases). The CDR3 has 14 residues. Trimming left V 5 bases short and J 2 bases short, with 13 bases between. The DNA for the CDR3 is TGTGCCAGCAGTGGCAGGGAAAGGGCCTACGAGCAGTACTTC. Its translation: CASSGRERAYEQYF.

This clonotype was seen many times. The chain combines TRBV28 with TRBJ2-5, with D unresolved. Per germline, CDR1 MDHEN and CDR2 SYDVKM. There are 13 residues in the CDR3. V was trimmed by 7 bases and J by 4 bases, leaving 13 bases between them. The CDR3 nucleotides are TGTGCCAGCACGCTTCGCGGTTTAGAGACCCAGTACTTC. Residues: CASTLRGLETQYF.

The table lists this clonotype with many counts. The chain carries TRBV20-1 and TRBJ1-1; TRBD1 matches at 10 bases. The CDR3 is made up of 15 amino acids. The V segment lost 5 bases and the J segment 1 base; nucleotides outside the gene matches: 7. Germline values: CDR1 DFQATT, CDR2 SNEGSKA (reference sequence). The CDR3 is CSAPDRGVSNTEAFF. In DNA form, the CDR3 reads TGCAGTGCTCCGGACAGGGGGGTATCGAACACTGAAGCTTTCTTT.

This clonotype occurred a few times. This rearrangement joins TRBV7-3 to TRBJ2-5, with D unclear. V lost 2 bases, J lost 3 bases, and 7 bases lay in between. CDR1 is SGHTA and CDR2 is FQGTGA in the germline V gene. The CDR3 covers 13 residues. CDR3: CASSLSGKETQYF. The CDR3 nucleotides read TGTGCCAGCAGCTTATCGGGTAAAGAGACCCAGTACTTC.

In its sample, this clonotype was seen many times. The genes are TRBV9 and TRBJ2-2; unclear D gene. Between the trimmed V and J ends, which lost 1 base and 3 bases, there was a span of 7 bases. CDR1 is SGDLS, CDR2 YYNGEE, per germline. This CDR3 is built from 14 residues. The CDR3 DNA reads TGTGCCAGCAGCGTACTACATGACACCGGGGAGCTGTTTTTT. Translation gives CASSVLHDTGELFF.

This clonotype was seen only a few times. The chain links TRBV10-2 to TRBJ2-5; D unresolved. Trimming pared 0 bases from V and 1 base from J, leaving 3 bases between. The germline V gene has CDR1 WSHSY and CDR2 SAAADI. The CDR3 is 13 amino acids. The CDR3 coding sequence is TGCGCCAGCAGTGAGTCAGCCCAAGAGACCCAGTACTTC. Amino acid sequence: CASSESAQETQYF.

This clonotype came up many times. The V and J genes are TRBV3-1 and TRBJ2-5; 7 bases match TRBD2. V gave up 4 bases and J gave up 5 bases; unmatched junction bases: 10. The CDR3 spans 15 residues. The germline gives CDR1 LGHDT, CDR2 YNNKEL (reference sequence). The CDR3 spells CASSLRLAGVETQYF. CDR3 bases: TGTGCCAGCAGCCTACGACTAGCCGGGGTGGAGACCCAGTACTTC.

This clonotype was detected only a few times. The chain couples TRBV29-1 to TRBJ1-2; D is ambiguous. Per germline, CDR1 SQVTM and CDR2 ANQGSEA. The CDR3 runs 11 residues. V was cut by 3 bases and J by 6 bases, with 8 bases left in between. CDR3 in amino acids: CSVDLRDGYTF. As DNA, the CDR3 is TGCAGCGTTGACTTAAGAGATGGCTACACCTTC.

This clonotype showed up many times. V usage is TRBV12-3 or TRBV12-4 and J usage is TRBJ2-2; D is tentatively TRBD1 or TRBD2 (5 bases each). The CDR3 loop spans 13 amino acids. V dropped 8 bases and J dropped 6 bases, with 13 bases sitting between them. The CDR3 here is CASRRGTSGELFF. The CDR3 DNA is TGTGCCAGCCGTCGAGGGACGTCCGGGGAGCTGTTTTTT.

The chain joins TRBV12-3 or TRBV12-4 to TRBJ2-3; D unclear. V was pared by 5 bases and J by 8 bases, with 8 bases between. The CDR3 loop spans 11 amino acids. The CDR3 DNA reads TGTGCCAGCAGTGACTGGGGTACGCAGTATTTT. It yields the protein CASSDWGTQYF.

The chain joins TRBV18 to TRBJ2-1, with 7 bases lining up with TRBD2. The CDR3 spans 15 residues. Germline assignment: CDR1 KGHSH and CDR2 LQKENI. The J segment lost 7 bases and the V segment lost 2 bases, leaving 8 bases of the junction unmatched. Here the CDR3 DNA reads TGTGCCAGCTCACCAGAACTAACCGGGAGGAATGAGCAGTTCTTC. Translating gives CASSPELTGRNEQFF.

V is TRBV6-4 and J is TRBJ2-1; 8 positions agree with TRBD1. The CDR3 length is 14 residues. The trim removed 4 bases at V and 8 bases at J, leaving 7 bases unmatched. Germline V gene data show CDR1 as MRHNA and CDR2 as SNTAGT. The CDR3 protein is CASSGDRGKDEQFF. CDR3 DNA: TGTGCCAGCAGTGGTGACAGGGGTAAGGATGAGCAGTTCTTC.

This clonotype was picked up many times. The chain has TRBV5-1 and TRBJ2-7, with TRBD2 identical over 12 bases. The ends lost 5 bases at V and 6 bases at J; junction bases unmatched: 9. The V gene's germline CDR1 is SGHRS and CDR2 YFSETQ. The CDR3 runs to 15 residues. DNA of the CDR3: TGCGCCAGCAGAGAGACTAGCGGGGGCTTCGTCGAGCAGTACTTC. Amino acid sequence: CASRETSGGFVEQYF. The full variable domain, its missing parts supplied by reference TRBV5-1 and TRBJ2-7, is KAGVTQTPRYLIKTRGQQVTLSCSPISGHRSVSWYQQTPGQGLQFLFEYFSETQRNKGNFPGRFSGRQFSNSRSEMNVSTLELGDSALYLCASRETSGGFVEQYFGPGTRLTVT.

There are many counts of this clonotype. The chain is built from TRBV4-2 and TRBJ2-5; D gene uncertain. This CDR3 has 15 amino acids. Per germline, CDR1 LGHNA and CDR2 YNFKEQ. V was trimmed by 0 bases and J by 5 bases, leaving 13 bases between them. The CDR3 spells CASSQDNYQQETQYF. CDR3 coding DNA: TGTGCCAGCAGCCAAGATAACTACCAGCAGGAGACCCAGTACTTC.

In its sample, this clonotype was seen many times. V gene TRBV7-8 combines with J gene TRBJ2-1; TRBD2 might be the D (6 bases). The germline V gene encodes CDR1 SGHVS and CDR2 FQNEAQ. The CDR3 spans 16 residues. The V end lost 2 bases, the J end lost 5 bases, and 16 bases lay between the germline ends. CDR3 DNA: TGTGCCAGCAGCTTAAACGCGGGGCAAGTGCACAATGAGCAGTTCTTC. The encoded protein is CASSLNAGQVHNEQFF.

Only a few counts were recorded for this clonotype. The chain's CDR3 is CASSLLAGNEQYF. Here the CDR3 DNA reads TGTGCCAGCAGCTTACTAGCGGGCAACGAGCAGTACTTC. The genes are TRBV7-3 and TRBJ2-7; 8 bases are a match to TRBD2. The J segment lost 5 bases and the V segment lost 2 bases, leaving 2 bases of the junction unmatched. Germline V lookup: CDR1 SGHTA, CDR2 FQGTGA. The CDR3 loop spans 13 amino acids. The complete variable domain, with remaining parts taken from reference TRBV7-3 and TRBJ2-7, reads GAGVSQTPSNKVTEKGKYVELRCDPISGHTALYWYRQSLGQGPEFLIYFQGTGAADDSGLPNDRFFAVRPEGSVSTLKIQRTERGDSAVYLCASSLLAGNEQYFGPGTRLTVT.

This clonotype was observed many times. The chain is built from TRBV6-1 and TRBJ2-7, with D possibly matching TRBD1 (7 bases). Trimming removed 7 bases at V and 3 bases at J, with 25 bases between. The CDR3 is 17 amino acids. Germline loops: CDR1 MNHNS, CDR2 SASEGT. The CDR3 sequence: CASTESIPGDRDYEQYF. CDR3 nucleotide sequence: TGTGCCAGCACCGAATCTATTCCGGGGGACAGAGACTACGAGCAGTACTTC.

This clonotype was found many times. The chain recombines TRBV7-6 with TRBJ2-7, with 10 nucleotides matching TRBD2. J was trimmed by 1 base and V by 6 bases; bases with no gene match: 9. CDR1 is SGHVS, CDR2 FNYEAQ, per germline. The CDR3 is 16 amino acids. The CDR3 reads CASRPPGTSVSYEQYF. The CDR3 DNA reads TGTGCCAGCAGACCCCCCGGGACTAGCGTTTCCTACGAGCAGTACTTC.

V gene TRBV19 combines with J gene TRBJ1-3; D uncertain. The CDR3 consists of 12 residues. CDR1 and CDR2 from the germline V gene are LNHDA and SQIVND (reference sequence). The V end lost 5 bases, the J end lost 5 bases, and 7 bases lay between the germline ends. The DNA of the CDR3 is TGTGCCAGTAGTTTCATCAGAAACACCATATATTTT. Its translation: CASSFIRNTIYF. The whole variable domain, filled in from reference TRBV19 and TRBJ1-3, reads DGGITQSPKYLFRKEGQNVTLSCEQNLNHDAMYWYRQDPGQGLRLIYYSQIVNDFQKGDIAEGYSVSREKKESFPLTVTSAQKNPTAFYLCASSFIRNTIYFGEGSWLTVV.